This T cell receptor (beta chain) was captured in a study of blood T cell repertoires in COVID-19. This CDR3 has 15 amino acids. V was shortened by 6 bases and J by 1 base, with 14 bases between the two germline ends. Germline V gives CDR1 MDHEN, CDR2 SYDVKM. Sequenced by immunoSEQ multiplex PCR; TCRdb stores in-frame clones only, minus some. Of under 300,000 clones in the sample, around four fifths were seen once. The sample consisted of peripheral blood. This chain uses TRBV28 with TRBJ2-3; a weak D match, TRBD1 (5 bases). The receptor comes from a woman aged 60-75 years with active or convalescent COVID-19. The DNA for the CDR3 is TGTGCCAGCAGACTCAAGGGGCCTGGCACAGATACGCAGTATTTT. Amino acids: CASRLKGPGTDTQYF.